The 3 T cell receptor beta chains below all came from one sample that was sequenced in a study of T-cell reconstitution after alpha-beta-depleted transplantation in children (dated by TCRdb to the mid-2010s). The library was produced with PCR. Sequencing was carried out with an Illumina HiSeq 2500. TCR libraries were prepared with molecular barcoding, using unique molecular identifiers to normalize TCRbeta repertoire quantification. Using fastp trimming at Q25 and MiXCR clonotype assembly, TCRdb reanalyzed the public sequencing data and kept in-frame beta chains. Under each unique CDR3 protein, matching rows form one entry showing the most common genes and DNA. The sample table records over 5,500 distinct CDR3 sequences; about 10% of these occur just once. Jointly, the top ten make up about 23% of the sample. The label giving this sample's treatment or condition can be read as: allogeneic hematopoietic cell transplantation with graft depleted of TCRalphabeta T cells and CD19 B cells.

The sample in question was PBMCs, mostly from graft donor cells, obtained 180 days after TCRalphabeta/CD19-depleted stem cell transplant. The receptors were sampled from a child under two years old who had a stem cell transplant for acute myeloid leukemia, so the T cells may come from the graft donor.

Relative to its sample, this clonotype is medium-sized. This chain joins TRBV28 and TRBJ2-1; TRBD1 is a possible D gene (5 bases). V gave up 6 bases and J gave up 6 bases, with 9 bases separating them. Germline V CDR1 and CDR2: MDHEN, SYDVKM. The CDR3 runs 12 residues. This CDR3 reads CASRQGSNEQFF. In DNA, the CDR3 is TGTGCCAGCAGGCAGGGTAGCAATGAGCAGTTCTTC. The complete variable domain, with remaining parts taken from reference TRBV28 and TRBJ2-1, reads DVKVTQSSRYLVKRTGEKVFLECVQDMDHENMFWYRQDPGLGLRLIYFSYDVKMKEKGDIPEGYSVSREKKERFSLILESASTNQTSMYLCASRQGSNEQFFGPGTRLTVL.

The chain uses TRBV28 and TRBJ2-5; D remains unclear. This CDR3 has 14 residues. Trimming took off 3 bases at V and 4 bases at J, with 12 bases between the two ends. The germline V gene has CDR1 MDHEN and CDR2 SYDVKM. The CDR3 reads CASSLGLGIETQYF. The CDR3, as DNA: TGTGCCAGCAGTTTGGGCCTGGGGATAGAGACCCAGTACTTC.

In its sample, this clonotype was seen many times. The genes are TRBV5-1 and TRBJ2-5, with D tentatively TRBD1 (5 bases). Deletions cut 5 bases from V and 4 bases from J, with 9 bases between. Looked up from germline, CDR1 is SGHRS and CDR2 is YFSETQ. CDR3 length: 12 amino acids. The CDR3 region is CASRRGRETQYF. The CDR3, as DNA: TGCGCCAGCAGAAGGGGCCGAGAGACCCAGTACTTC.